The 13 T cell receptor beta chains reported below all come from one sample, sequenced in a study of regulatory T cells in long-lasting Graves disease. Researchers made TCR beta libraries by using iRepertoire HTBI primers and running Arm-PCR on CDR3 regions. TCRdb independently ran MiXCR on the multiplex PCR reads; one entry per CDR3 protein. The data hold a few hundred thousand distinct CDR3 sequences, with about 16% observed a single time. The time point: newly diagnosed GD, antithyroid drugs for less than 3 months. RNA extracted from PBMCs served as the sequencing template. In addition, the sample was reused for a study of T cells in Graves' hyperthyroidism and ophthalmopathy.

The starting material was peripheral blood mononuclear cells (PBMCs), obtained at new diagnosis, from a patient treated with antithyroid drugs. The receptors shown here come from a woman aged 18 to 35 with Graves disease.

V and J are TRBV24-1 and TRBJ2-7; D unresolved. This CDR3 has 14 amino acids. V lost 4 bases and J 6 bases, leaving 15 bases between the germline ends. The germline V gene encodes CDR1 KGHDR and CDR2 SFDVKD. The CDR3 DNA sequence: TGTGCCACCAGTGACCAGACATTATCTGGCGAGCAGTACTTC. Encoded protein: CATSDQTLSGEQYF.

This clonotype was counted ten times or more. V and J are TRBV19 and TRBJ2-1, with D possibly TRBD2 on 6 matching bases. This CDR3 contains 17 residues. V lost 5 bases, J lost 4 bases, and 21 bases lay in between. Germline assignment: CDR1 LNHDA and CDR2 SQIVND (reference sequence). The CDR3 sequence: CASSSGRERWVYNEQFF. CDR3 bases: TGTGCCAGTAGTTCGGGTCGGGAGCGATGGGTTTACAATGAGCAGTTCTTC.

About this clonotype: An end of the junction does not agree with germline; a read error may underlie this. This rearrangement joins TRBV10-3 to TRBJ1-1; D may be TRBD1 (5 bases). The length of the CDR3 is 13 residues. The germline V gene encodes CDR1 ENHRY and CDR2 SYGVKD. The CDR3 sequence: CAITQGENTGAFF. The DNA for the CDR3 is TGTGCCATCACTCAGGGCGAGAACACTGGAGCTTTCTTT.

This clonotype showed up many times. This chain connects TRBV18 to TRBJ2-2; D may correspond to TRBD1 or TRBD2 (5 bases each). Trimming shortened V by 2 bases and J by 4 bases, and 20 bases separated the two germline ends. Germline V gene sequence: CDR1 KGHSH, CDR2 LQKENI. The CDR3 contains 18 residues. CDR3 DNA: TGTGCCAGCTCACCAAAGATCGGGGACCGACGTGGCACCGGGGAGCTGTTTTTT. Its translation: CASSPKIGDRRGTGELFF.

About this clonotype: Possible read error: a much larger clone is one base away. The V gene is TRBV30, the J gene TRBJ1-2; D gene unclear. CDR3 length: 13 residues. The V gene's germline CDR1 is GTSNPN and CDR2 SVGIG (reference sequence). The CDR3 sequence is CAWAAIHGYGCTF. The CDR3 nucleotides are TGTGCCTGGGCGGCAATACACGGCTATGGCTGCACCTTC.

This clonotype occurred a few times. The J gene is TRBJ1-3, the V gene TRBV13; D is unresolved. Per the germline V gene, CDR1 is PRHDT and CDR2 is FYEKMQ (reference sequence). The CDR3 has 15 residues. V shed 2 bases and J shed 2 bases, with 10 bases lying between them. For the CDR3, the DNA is TGTGCCAGCAGCTTATCCAGAGACCCTGGAAACACCATATATTTT. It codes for CASSLSRDPGNTIYF. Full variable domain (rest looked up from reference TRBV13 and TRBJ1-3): AAGVIQSPRHLIKEKRETATLKCYPIPRHDTVYWYQQGPGQDPQFLISFYEKMQSDKGSIPDRFSAQQFSDYHSELNMSSLELGDSALYFCASSLSRDPGNTIYFGEGSWLTVV.

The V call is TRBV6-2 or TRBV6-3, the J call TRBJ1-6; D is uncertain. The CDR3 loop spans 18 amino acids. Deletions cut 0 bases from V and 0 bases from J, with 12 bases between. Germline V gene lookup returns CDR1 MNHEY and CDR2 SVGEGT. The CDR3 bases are TGTGCCAGCAGTTACTCGATTCCCGGGAGCTCCTATAATTCACCCCTCCACTTT. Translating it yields CASSYSIPGSSYNSPLHF.

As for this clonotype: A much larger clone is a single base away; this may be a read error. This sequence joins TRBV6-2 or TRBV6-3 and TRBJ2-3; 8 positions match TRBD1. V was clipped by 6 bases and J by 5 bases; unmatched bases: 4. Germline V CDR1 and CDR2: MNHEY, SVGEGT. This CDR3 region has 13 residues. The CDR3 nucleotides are TGTGCCAGCAGGGGCAGGGGGCTAGATACGCAGTATTTT. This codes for CASRGRGLDTQYF.

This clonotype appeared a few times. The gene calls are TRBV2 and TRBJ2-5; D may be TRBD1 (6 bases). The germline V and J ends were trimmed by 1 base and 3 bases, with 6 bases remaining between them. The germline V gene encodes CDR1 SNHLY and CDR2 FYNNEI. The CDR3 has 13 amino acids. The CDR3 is CASSEDREETQYF. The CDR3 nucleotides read TGTGCCAGCAGTGAAGACAGGGAAGAGACCCAGTACTTC. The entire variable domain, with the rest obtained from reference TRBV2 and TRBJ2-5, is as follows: EPEVTQTPSHQVTQMGQEVILRCVPISNHLYFYWYRQILGQKVEFLVSFYNNEISEKSEIFDDQFSVERPDGSNFTLKIRSTKLEDSAMYFCASSEDREETQYFGPGTRLLVL.

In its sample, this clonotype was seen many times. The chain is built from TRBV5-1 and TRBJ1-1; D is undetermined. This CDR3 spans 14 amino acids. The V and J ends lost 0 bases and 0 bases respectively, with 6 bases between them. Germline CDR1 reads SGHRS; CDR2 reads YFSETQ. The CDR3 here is CASSLDTMNTEAFF. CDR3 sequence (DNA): TGCGCCAGCAGCTTGGACACCATGAACACTGAAGCTTTCTTT.

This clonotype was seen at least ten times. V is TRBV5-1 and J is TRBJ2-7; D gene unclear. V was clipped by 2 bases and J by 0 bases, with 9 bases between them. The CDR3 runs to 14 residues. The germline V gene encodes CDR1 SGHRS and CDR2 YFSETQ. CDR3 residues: CASSFYKSSYEQYF. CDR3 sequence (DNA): TGCGCCAGCAGCTTCTATAAGAGCTCCTACGAGCAGTACTTC.

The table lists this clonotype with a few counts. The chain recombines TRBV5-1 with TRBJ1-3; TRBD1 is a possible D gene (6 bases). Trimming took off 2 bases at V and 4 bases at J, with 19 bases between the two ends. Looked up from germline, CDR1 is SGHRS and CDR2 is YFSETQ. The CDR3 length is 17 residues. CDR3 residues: CASSFLGATEPGNTIYF. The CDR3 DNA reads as TGCGCCAGCAGCTTCCTGGGGGCCACAGAACCCGGAAACACCATATATTTT.

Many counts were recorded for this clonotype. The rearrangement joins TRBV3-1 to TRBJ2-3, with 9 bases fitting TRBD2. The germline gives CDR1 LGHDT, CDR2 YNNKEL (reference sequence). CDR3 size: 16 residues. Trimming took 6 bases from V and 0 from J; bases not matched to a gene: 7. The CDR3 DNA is TGTGCCAGCAGTGGTAGCGGGGGCGCTAGCACAGATACGCAGTATTTT. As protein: CASSGSGGASTDTQYF.